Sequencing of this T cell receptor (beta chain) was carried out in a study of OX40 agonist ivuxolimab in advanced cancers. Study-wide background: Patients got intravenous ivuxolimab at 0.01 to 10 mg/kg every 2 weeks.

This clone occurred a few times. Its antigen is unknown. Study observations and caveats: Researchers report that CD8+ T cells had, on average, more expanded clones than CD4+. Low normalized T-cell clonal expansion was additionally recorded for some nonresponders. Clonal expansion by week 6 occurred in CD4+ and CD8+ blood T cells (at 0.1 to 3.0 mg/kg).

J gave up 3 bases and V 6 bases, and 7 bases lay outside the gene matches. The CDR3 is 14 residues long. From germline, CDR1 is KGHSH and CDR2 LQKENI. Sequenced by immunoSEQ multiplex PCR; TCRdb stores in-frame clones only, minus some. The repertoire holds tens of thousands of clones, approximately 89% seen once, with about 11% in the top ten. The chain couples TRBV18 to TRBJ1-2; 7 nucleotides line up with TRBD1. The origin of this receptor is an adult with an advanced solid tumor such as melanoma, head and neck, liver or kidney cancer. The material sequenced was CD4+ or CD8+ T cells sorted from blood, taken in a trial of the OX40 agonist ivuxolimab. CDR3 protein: CASSLPGTDYGYTF. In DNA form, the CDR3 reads TGTGCCAGCTCTCTTCCCGGGACAGACTATGGCTACACCTTC.